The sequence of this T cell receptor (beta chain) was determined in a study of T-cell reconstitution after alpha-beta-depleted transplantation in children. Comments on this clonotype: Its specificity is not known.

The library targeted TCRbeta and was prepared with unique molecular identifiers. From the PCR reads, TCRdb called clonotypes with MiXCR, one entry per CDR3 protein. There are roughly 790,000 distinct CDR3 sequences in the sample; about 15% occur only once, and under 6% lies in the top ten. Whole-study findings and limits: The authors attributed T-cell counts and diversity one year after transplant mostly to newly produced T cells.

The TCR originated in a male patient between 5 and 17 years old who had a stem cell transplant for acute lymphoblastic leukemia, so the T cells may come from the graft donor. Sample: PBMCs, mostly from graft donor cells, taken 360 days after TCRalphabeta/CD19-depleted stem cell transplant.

CDR3 loop: CASSLLGRPKEAFF. The CDR3 bases are TGCGCCAGCAGCTTGCTTGGAAGACCAAAAGAAGCTTTCTTT. The chain joins TRBV5-1 to TRBJ1-1; D is unresolved. The CDR3 contains 14 residues. V was pared by 1 base and J by 8 bases, with 15 bases between. Germline V gene data show CDR1 as SGHRS and CDR2 as YFSETQ. The full variable domain, completed using reference TRBV5-1 and TRBJ1-1, is KAGVTQTPRYLIKTRGQQVTLSCSPISGHRSVSWYQQTPGQGLQFLFEYFSETQRNKGNFPGRFSGRQFSNSRSEMNVSTLELGDSALYLCASSLLGRPKEAFFGQGTRLTVV.